Below are 8 T cell receptor beta chains sequenced from a single sample in a study of blood T cell repertoires in COVID-19. Profiled with immunoSEQ multiplex PCR; TCRdb holds only in-frame clones, not every one. The repertoire holds some 300,000 clones, with about nine tenths as singletons. The sequenced sample consisted of PBMCs or T cells enriched from blood (not recorded which). The source of these receptors is a man aged 30 to 39 who had recovered from COVID-19.

The rearrangement joins TRBV4-2 to TRBJ2-7; D perhaps matches TRBD2 (6 bases). CDR3 size: 16 residues. V lost 2 bases and J lost 1, with 15 bases in between. Germline assignment: CDR1 LGHNA and CDR2 YNFKEQ. The CDR3 DNA is TGTGCCAGCAGCCAATCCTCGGGACTCCTATCCTACGAGCAGTACTTC. Protein sequence: CASSQSSGLLSYEQYF.

The chain is built from TRBV5-6 and TRBJ2-7; TRBD1 aligns across 7 bases. Germline CDR1 is SGHDT and CDR2 is YYEEEE. The CDR3 covers 14 residues. V was pared by 0 bases and J by 4 bases, with 4 bases of the junction left unmatched. The CDR3 loop reads CASSLVGGGYEQYF. In DNA, the CDR3 is TGTGCCAGCAGCTTGGTAGGGGGCGGGTACGAGCAGTACTTC.

This clone was found once. This sequence joins TRBV5-4 and TRBJ1-1, with D perhaps TRBD1 (5 bases). The CDR3 spans 14 residues. Germline CDR1 and CDR2: SGHNT and YYREEE (reference sequence). Trimming shortened V by 4 bases and J by 4 bases, and 14 bases separated the two germline ends. This chain's CDR3 is CASSPGGVGTEAFF. The CDR3 DNA sequence: TGTGCCAGCAGCCCCGGGGGGGTCGGCACTGAAGCTTTCTTT.

This sequence joins TRBV11-2 and TRBJ2-5; D is uncertain. The CDR3 covers 12 residues. V was pared by 5 bases and J by 5 bases, with 9 bases between. Per germline, CDR1 SGHAT and CDR2 FQNNGV. CDR3 amino acids: CASSLARETQYF. The DNA for the CDR3 is TGTGCCAGCAGCCTGGCGCGGGAGACCCAGTACTTC. Full variable domain (remainder filled in from reference TRBV11-2 and TRBJ2-5): EAGVAQSPRYKIIEKRQSVAFWCNPISGHATLYWYQQILGQGPKLLIQFQNNGVVDDSQLPKDRFSAERLKGVDSTLKIQPAKLEDSAVYLCASSLARETQYFGPGTRLLVL.

This clone turned up a few times. The V gene is TRBV5-1, the J gene TRBJ2-2; 10 bases agree with TRBD2. Germline V CDR1 and CDR2: SGHRS, YFSETQ. The V and J ends lost 5 bases and 0 bases, in that order; junction bases with no gene match: 10. The CDR3 contains 18 residues. CDR3 DNA sequence: TGCGCCAGCAGACCAATAGCGGGGGGCCCCGCGAACACCGGGGAGCTGTTTTTT. The encoded protein is CASRPIAGGPANTGELFF.

The rearrangement uses TRBV5-4 and TRBJ2-5, with 12 nucleotides matching TRBD2. The CDR3 length is 17 residues. Germline CDR1 SGHNT, CDR2 YYREEE (reference sequence). The ends lost 4 bases at V and 2 bases at J; junction bases unmatched: 9. CDR3 sequence reads: CASSLGRTSGEQETQYF. The CDR3 DNA is TGTGCCAGCAGCCTCGGTCGGACTAGCGGGGAACAAGAGACCCAGTACTTC. The variable domain in full, with the rest retrieved from reference TRBV5-4 and TRBJ2-5, is ETGVTQSPTHLIKTRGQQVTLRCSSQSGHNTVSWYQQALGQGPQFIFQYYREEENGRGNFPPRFSGLQFPNYSSELNVNALELDDSALYLCASSLGRTSGEQETQYFGPGTRLLVL.

The chain employs TRBV4-2 and TRBJ2-1; 7 nucleotides match TRBD1. Germline values: CDR1 LGHNA, CDR2 YNFKEQ. CDR3 size: 15 residues. The trim removed 4 bases at V and 9 bases at J, leaving 12 bases unmatched. The CDR3 protein is CASSRLDTGDREQFF. CDR3 nucleotide sequence: TGTGCCAGCAGCCGCCTGGACACAGGGGACCGTGAGCAGTTCTTC.

This clone was detected only a few times. The J gene is TRBJ1-6, the V gene TRBV27; TRBD1 agrees at 11 bases. With V trimmed by 5 bases and J by 9 bases, 9 bases remained unmatched. Per the germline V gene, CDR1 is MNHEY and CDR2 is SMNVEV (reference sequence). This CDR3 region has 16 residues. DNA for the CDR3: TGTGCCAGCAGTCCCCATGCGGGACAGGGGGGTTCACCCCTCCACTTT. As protein: CASSPHAGQGGSPLHF.